Sequencing of this TCR beta chain was carried out in a study of fetal regulatory T cell absence and autoimmunity. At the level of the study: IPEX patients had exocrine pancreas autoimmunity without clinical diabetes.

Data came from immunoSEQ multiplex PCR; TCRdb stores just in-frame clones and leaves some out. This sample has some 50,000 clones, with roughly 80% found just once. The sequenced material came from cord blood. The origin of this receptor is a newborn boy with IPEX syndrome.

DNA of the CDR3: TGCGCCAGCAGCCCCCGGGACAGGGGAGGCGAGCAGTACTTC. As protein: CASSPRDRGGEQYF. The V gene is TRBV4-3, the J gene TRBJ2-7, with 10 bases that match TRBD1. Germline CDR1 LGHNA, CDR2 YSLEER. This CDR3 region has 14 residues. V trimming: 4 bases; J trimming: 6 bases; junction bases outside the gene matches: 6.